The 15 T cell receptor beta chains in this list originate from one sample, sequenced in a study of regulatory T cells in long-lasting Graves disease. In building TCR beta libraries, iRepertoire HTBI primers were used together with Arm-PCR of CDR3 regions. TCRdb independently ran MiXCR on the multiplex PCR reads; one entry per CDR3 protein. The sample contains 600,000 to 850,000 distinct CDR3 sequences, approximately 31% of which appear only once. This sample's time point: persistent/refractory GD, antithyroid drugs over 5 years with positive TRAb. Construction of the TCR library relied on RNA isolated from PBMCs. The material was peripheral blood mononuclear cells (PBMCs), obtained when the disease was refractory, from a patient treated with antithyroid drugs. The receptors derive from a female donor with Graves disease.

A few counts support this clonotype. J is TRBJ1-1 and V is TRBV6-4; D call uncertain. Germline lookup yields CDR1 MRHNA and CDR2 SNTAGT. V lost 10 bases, J lost 0 bases, and 9 bases lay in between. This CDR3 is 12 amino acids long. CDR3 residues: CATQTVNTEAFF. The CDR3 DNA is TGTGCCACCCAGACGGTGAACACTGAAGCTTTCTTT.

This clonotype was seen more than once but under ten times. The chain recombines TRBV18 with TRBJ2-5; 7 positions agree with TRBD2. The ends lost 0 bases at V and 0 bases at J; junction bases unmatched: 4. Germline V lookup: CDR1 KGHSH, CDR2 LQKENI. CDR3 length: 16 amino acids. CDR3 in DNA: TGTGCCAGCTCACCACCGTCGGGAGGACACCAAGAGACCCAGTACTTC. Encoded protein: CASSPPSGGHQETQYF.

The V call is TRBV29-1, the J call TRBJ1-2; D not resolved. Germline V gene lookup returns CDR1 SQVTM and CDR2 ANQGSEA. With 3 bases removed from V and 5 bases from J, the gap between germline ends came to 13 bases. The length of the CDR3 is 13 residues. The CDR3 loop is CSVERSTGYGYTF. For the CDR3, the DNA is TGCAGCGTTGAGAGGTCGACCGGATATGGCTACACCTTC.

This clonotype was counted between two and nine times. The chain employs TRBV9 and TRBJ1-6; 7 bases agree with TRBD1. The V segment lost 5 bases and the J segment 7 bases; nucleotides outside the gene matches: 6. CDR1 SGDLS and CDR2 YYNGEE come from the germline V gene. This CDR3 is built from 14 residues. In DNA, the CDR3 is TGTGCCAGCAGTGTTACAGGGGTAAATTCACCCCTCCACTTT. This translates into CASSVTGVNSPLHF. Filled out from reference TRBV9 and TRBJ1-6, the complete variable domain reads DSGVTQTPKHLITATGQRVTLRCSPRSGDLSVYWYQQSLDQGLQFLIQYYNGEERAKGNILERFSAQQFPDLHSELNLSSLELGDSALYFCASSVTGVNSPLHFGNGTRLTVT.

This clonotype was observed many times. This sequence joins TRBV6-1 and TRBJ2-7; 8 bases match TRBD1. In germline, CDR1 is MNHNS, CDR2 SASEGT. With 1 base clipped from V and 0 bases from J, the junction kept 2 bases outside the gene matches. The CDR3 contains 15 residues. The CDR3 region has the DNA TGTGCCAGCAGTGAAGGGACAGGGAACTCCTACGAGCAGTACTTC. Residues: CASSEGTGNSYEQYF.

This chain joins TRBV10-3 and TRBJ2-2, with D unresolved. The length of the CDR3 is 14 residues. Trimming cost V 2 bases and J 7 bases, with 11 bases left between them. Germline V gene sequence: CDR1 ENHRY, CDR2 SYGVKD. The CDR3 bases are TGTGCCATCAGTGAGAGGAGCTCGGACGGGGAGCTGTTTTTT. It yields the protein CAISERSSDGELFF.

This chain links TRBV4-1 with TRBJ2-7; D may be TRBD2 (6 bases). The V end lost 3 bases, the J end lost 2 bases, and 14 bases lay between the germline ends. The CDR3 length is 15 residues. The germline CDR1 and CDR2 sequences are MGHRA and YSYEKL. The CDR3 nucleotides are TGCGCCAGCAGCCAGGACGGGACTCTACCCTACGAGCAGTACTTC. This sequence encodes CASSQDGTLPYEQYF.

Only a few counts were recorded for this clonotype. The chain recombines TRBV7-2 with TRBJ1-5; D is uncertain. This CDR3 region has 16 residues. Germline CDR1 and CDR2: SGHTA and FQGNSA. Between the trimmed V and J ends, which lost 5 bases and 0 bases, there was a span of 14 bases. CDR3 loop: CASSPKTYSSNQPQHF. CDR3 sequence (DNA): TGTGCCAGCAGCCCAAAGACTTACTCTAGCAATCAGCCCCAGCATTTT.

Details on this clonotype: One base away lies a much larger clone, so this may be a sequencing read error. This sequence joins TRBV6-2 or TRBV6-3 and TRBJ2-7, with 8 nucleotides matching TRBD1. V was clipped by 7 bases and J by 3 bases; unmatched bases: 14. CDR3 length: 16 amino acids. Germline assignment: CDR1 MNHEY and CDR2 SVGEGT. CDR3 protein: CASTEGKGTGYYEQYF. CDR3 DNA sequence: TGTGCCAGCACCGAAGGGAAGGGGACAGGATACTACGAGCAGTACTTC.

This clonotype was picked up many times. J is TRBJ1-1 and V is TRBV20-1, with D perhaps matching TRBD1 (5 bases). CDR3 length equals 13 residues. Trimming removed 3 bases from V and 1 base from J, with 9 bases in between. Germline V gene lookup returns CDR1 DFQATT and CDR2 SNEGSKA (reference sequence). CDR3 region: CSASGAKNTEAFF. For the CDR3, the DNA is TGCAGTGCTAGTGGGGCCAAGAACACTGAAGCTTTCTTT.

This chain uses TRBV7-9 with TRBJ2-2; D gene uncertain. CDR1 is SEHNR, CDR2 FQNEAQ, per germline (reference sequence). Trimming left V 2 bases short and J 5 bases short, with 9 bases between. This CDR3 spans 14 amino acids. This CDR3 is CASSLTLQTGELFF. The CDR3 DNA is TGTGCCAGCAGCTTAACCCTCCAAACCGGGGAGCTGTTTTTT.

In this sample, this clonotype turned up a few times. The chain recombines TRBV20-1 with TRBJ2-7; D possibly corresponds to TRBD1 (5 bases). The length of the CDR3 is 12 residues. V was clipped by 6 bases and J by 5 bases, with 14 bases between them. Germline CDR1 is DFQATT and CDR2 is SNEGSKA (reference sequence). CDR3 sequence: CSAGQGVDEQYF. DNA for the CDR3: TGCAGTGCCGGCCAAGGGGTGGACGAGCAGTACTTC.

This clonotype was recorded a few times. This rearrangement joins TRBV30 to TRBJ1-2, with 7 bases that match TRBD1. Germline assignment: CDR1 GTSNPN and CDR2 SVGIG (reference sequence). The CDR3 consists of 13 residues. Trimming cost V 3 bases and J 6 bases; bases outside gene matches: 7. In nucleotides, the CDR3 is TGTGCCTGGAGAGCGACAGGGATCCATGGCTACACCTTC. Protein: CAWRATGIHGYTF.

This chain connects TRBV6-2 or TRBV6-3 to TRBJ2-2; 7 nucleotides line up with TRBD2. Trimming cost V 4 bases and J 6 bases; bases outside gene matches: 8. This CDR3 region has 15 residues. Germline V gene sequence: CDR1 MNHEY, CDR2 SVGEGT. The DNA for the CDR3 is TGTGCCAGCAGTTTAGTGAGCGGGGCGGCCGGGGAGCTGTTTTTT. Translating gives CASSLVSGAAGELFF.

This clonotype was observed at least ten times. This sequence joins TRBV28 and TRBJ1-3; TRBD1 is a possible D gene (5 bases). The CDR3 consists of 16 residues. Trimming took off 4 bases at V and 3 bases at J, with 16 bases between the two ends. Germline assignment: CDR1 MDHEN and CDR2 SYDVKM. CDR3 sequence (DNA): TGTGCCAGCAGTTCCCCGTGGGGGGAGAGTGGAAACACCATATATTTT. Translated, it gives CASSSPWGESGNTIYF.